The clone carrying this T cell receptor (beta chain) was seen ten or more times. Its specificity is unknown. This sample was included in a study of identical twins. CDR1 and CDR2 (germline): SGHAT, FQNNGV. The ends were cut back, 2 bases at V and 2 bases at J, with 9 bases in the middle. The CDR3 is 14 amino acids. Overall study results and limits: The presence of invariant MAIT and iNKT cells could partly confound analyses of zero-insertion sequences. Sequences that were out-of-frame, alpha and twin-shared displayed an excess of low generation probability.

One entry per CDR3 protein, called by TCRdb with MiXCR from the 5' RACE reads. This table has 150,000 or so distinct CDR3 sequences, under 4.5% appearing once. This clonotype was sampled from a man between 18 and 35 years old in good health. The sequencing input was memory T cells sorted from blood. The rearrangement joins TRBV11-2 to TRBJ1-2; D is possibly TRBD1 (6 bases). Here the CDR3 reads CASSLSTGNYGYTF. The CDR3 nucleotides are TGTGCCAGCAGCTTATCCACAGGGAACTATGGCTACACCTTC.